The clone carrying this TCR beta chain was seen many times. This specimen comes from a study of human T cells and chemical hapten exposure. The overall study: Per-sample TCR yields varied mainly from small pooled library volume differences.

CDR3 size: 14 residues. The germline V gene encodes CDR1 SGDLS and CDR2 YYNGEE. V gave up 4 bases and J gave up 3 bases; unmatched junction bases: 3. MiXCR was run by TCRdb on the RACE reads, yielding one entry per CDR3 protein. The top ten hold over 6.5% of the sample, which has around 350,000 distinct CDR3 sequences, approximately 5.8% seen once. Time point described: pre-sensitization, week 0. As to treatment: therapeutic diphenylcyclopropenone sensitization with weekly scalp DPC. Each patch-test visit's blood sample preceded patch application. The sequenced sample was whole blood, obtained in connection with sensitization to the hapten diphenylcyclopropenone (DPC). This rearrangement joins TRBV9 to TRBJ1-4; 7 bases match TRBD1. The TCR originated in a woman younger than 30 with alopecia areata. Some clones in this sample may be carry-over from other donors' samples. CDR3 DNA sequence: TGTGCCAGCAGCACGGGGACAGCTAATGAAAAACTGTTTTTT. Its translation: CASSTGTANEKLFF.